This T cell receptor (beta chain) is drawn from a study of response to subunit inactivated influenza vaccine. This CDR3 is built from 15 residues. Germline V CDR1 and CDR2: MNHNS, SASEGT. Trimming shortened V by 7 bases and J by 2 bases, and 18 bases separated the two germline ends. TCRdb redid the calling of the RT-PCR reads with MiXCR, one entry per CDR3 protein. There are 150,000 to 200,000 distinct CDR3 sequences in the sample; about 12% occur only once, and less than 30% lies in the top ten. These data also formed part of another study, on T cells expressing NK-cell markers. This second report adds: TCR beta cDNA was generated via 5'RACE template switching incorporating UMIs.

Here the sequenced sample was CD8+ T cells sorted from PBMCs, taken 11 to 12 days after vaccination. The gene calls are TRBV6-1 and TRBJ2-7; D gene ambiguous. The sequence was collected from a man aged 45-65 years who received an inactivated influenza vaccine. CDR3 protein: CASTPKHIMAYEQYF. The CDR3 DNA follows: TGTGCCAGCACCCCTAAGCACATTATGGCCTACGAGCAGTACTTC.